This TCR beta chain was identified in a study of cytomegalovirus exposure and HLA in healthy donors. General study findings and limits: Later examination showed HLA-associated TCR beta chains had greater clonal expansion than equally common others. The authors enumerated some 160 TCR beta chains as linked to cytomegalovirus. A later analysis revealed that TCR association rates differed between HLA loci, peaking at DRB1 and bottoming out at HLA-C.

The primer mix had 60 Vbeta and 13 Jbeta primers. Produced via immunoSEQ multiplex PCR; TCRdb's table is partial and in-frame only. This sample yields around 80,000 clones, of which more than 50% are seen a single time; about 4.7% belongs to the top ten. CDR1 SQVTM and CDR2 ANQGSEA come from the germline V gene. With 0 bases clipped from V and 5 bases from J, the junction kept 15 bases outside the gene matches. The CDR3 has 18 residues. A few counts support this clone. Its matching antigen is unknown. This TCR was recovered from a male donor in good health and CMV-seropositive. The genes are TRBV29-1 and TRBJ2-1; 8 nucleotides match TRBD2. The sequencing input was PBMCs. CDR3 amino acids: CSVEEGGGGSGTNNEQFF. Written as DNA, the CDR3 is TGCAGCGTTGAAGAAGGGGGGGGAGGTAGCGGGACGAACAATGAGCAGTTCTTC.